The 17 T cell receptor beta chains below all came from one sample that was sequenced in a study of monozygotic twins with inflammatory bowel disease. Each CDR3 protein gets one entry in TCRdb, which reprocessed the 5' RACE reads and gives no DNA. Its clone listing holds approximately 400,000 distinct CDR3 sequences. The specimen was blood. All receptors come from a human donor with ulcerative colitis or Crohn's disease, or a healthy co-twin of an affected twin (not recorded which).

This chain uses TRBV5-1 with TRBJ1-1. The CDR3 length is 14 residues. Germline loops: CDR1 SGHRS, CDR2 YFSETQ. CDR3 residues: CASSPTVISTEAFF.

The rearrangement links TRBV5-1 to TRBJ2-1. From germline, CDR1 is SGHRS and CDR2 YFSETQ. This CDR3 contains 11 residues. The chain's CDR3 is CASWGNNEQFF.

The V and J genes are TRBV30 and TRBJ2-7. Germline V lookup: CDR1 GTSNPN, CDR2 SVGIG (reference sequence). The CDR3 runs to 12 residues. This CDR3 reads CAWSVEIYEQYF. The whole variable domain, remainder taken from reference TRBV30 and TRBJ2-7, is SQTIHQWPATLVQPVGSPLSLECTVEGTSNPNLYWYRQAAGRGLQLLFYSVGIGQISSEVPQNLSASRPQDRQFILSSKKLLLSDSGFYLCAWSVEIYEQYFGPGTRLTVT.

J is TRBJ2-1 and V is TRBV5-1; TCRdb's assignment of TRBD2 cannot be checked, as there is no DNA. Germline assignment: CDR1 SGHRS and CDR2 YFSETQ. The CDR3 runs to 15 residues. This CDR3 is CASSADLGRSNEQFF.

This chain connects TRBV7-9 to TRBJ1-2. Germline CDR1 and CDR2: SEHNR and FQNEAQ (reference sequence). This CDR3 spans 13 amino acids. Here the CDR3 reads CASSLVPNYGYTF.

The chain uses TRBV2 and TRBJ2-7. The CDR3 has 12 residues. CDR1 and CDR2 (germline): SNHLY, FYNNEI. CDR3 residues: CASSVQAYEQYF.

This chain connects TRBV21-1 to TRBJ2-3. TRBV21-1 is given as a pseudogene. The CDR3 runs 14 residues. The CDR3 spells CASSKEVATDTQYF.

The chain joins TRBV7-6 to TRBJ2-5; TCRdb outputs TRBD1, but without DNA this stays unchecked. The CDR3 has 15 residues. Germline V gene data show CDR1 as SGHVS and CDR2 as FNYEAQ. The CDR3 reads CASSLGGTGKETQYF.

The chain joins TRBV4-2 to TRBJ1-1; TCRdb lists TRBD1, though no DNA is available to test this call. Germline CDR1 and CDR2: LGHNA and YNFKEQ. This CDR3 is built from 13 residues. The CDR3 loop is CASSPPGHPEAFF.

The chain recombines TRBV30 with TRBJ1-5; absent DNA, TCRdb's TRBD1 call cannot be checked. The CDR3 totals 14 residues. Germline CDR1 reads GTSNPN; CDR2 reads SVGIG (reference sequence). The CDR3 sequence is CAWSRDRYYQPQHF.

The chain combines TRBV20-1 with TRBJ2-5; TCRdb's assignment of TRBD1 cannot be checked, as there is no DNA. The CDR3 has 13 residues. Germline V lookup: CDR1 DFQATT, CDR2 SNEGSKA (reference sequence). The CDR3 is CSARRTAQETQYF.

The genes are TRBV6-2 or TRBV6-3 and TRBJ2-3; the D call from TCRdb, TRBD2, cannot be confirmed without DNA. The CDR3 sequence is 13 residues long. Germline V gene data show CDR1 as MNHEY and CDR2 as SVGEGT. The CDR3 spells CASSPSNRGTQYF.

The chain joins TRBV2 to TRBJ1-3; the D call of TRBD1 rests on TCRdb alone, since no DNA is present to check it. In germline, CDR1 is SNHLY, CDR2 FYNNEI. CDR3 length: 15 amino acids. The CDR3 reads CASHTAMDRGNTIYF.

This sequence joins TRBV28 and TRBJ1-4. This CDR3 is 14 amino acids long. Germline V gene data show CDR1 as MDHEN and CDR2 as SYDVKM. The CDR3 reads CASSPQPTNEKLFF.

The gene calls are TRBV18 and TRBJ2-5. Per the germline V gene, CDR1 is KGHSH and CDR2 is LQKENI. The CDR3 loop spans 14 amino acids. CDR3: CASSPQNQKETQYF. The complete variable domain, with remaining parts taken from reference TRBV18 and TRBJ2-5, reads NAGVMQNPRHLVRRRGQEARLRCSPMKGHSHVYWYRQLPEEGLKFMVYLQKENIIDESGMPKERFSAEFPKEGPSILRIQQVVRGDSAAYFCASSPQNQKETQYFGPGTRLLVL.

The chain joins TRBV3-1 to TRBJ2-2; TCRdb picks TRBD2, but there is no DNA to check that call. The CDR3 has 17 amino acids. Germline lookup yields CDR1 LGHDT and CDR2 YNNKEL (reference sequence). The CDR3 sequence is CASSQTRLAGNTGELFF.

The V and J genes are TRBV7-7 and TRBJ2-3. The V gene's germline CDR1 is SSHAT and CDR2 FNYEAQ (reference sequence). There are 13 residues in the CDR3. CDR3 loop: CASSSRNTDTQYF. The complete variable domain, with remaining parts taken from reference TRBV7-7 and TRBJ2-3, reads GAGVSQSPRYKVTKRGQDVTLRCDPISSHATLYWYQQALGQGPEFLTYFNYEAQPDKSGLPSDRFSAERPEGSISTLTIQRTEQRDSAMYRCASSSRNTDTQYFGPGTRLTVL.